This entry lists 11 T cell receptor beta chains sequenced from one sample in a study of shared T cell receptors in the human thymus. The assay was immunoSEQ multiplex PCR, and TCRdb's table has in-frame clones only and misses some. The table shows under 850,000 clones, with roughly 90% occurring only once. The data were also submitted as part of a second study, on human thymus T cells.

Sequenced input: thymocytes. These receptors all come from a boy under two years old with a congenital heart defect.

CDR3 nucleotide sequence: TGTGCCAGCAGTTGCACCAGTACCACAGATACGCAGTATTTT. It translates to CASSCTSTTDTQYF. This chain connects TRBV27 to TRBJ2-3; no clear D. The V end was cut by 4 bases, the J end by 2 bases, with 10 bases between. This CDR3 comprises 14 residues. Germline-derived CDR1 and CDR2 are MNHEY and SMNVEV (reference sequence).

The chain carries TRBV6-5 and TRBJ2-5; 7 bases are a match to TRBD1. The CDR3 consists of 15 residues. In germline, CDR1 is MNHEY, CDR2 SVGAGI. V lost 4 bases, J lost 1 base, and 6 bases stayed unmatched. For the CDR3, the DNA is TGTGCCAGCAGTTCAATAGGGACAGCCCAAGAGACCCAGTACTTC. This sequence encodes CASSSIGTAQETQYF.

CDR3 amino acids: CASSLGAAPPGANVLTF. CDR3 coding DNA: TGTGCCAGCAGCTTGGGGGCCGCACCACCTGGGGCCAACGTCCTGACTTTC. The gene calls are TRBV12-1 and TRBJ2-6; the D call in the table, TRBD1, was not verified against the DNA. TRBV12-1 is a documented pseudogene. The CDR3 loop spans 17 amino acids.

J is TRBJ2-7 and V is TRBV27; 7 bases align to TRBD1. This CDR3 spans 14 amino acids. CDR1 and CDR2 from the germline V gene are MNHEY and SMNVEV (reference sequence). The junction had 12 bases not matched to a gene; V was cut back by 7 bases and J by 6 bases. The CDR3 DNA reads TGTGCCAGCAATCCAGGGACAGAAGGATTCGAGCAGTACTTC. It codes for CASNPGTEGFEQYF.

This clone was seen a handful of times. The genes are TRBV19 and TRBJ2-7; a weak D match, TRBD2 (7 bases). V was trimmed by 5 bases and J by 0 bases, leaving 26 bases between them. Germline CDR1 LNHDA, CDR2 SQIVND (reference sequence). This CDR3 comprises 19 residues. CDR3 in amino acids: CASSARDNRERGHSYEQYF. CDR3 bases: TGTGCCAGTAGTGCCCGGGACAATAGAGAGCGGGGCCACTCCTACGAGCAGTACTTC.

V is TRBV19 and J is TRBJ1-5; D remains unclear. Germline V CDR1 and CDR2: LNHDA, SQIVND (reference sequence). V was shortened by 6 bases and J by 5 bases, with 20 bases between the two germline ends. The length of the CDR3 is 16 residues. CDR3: CASSPSPETADQPQHF. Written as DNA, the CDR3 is TGTGCCAGTAGCCCCTCCCCGGAAACAGCGGATCAGCCCCAGCATTTT.

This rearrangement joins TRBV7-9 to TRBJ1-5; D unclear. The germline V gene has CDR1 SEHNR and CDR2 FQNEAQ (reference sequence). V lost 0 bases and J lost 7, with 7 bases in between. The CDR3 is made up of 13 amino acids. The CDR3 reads CASSLAGEQPQHF. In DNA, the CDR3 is TGTGCCAGCAGCTTAGCCGGGGAGCAGCCCCAGCATTTT. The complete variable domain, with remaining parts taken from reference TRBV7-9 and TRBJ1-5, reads DTGVSQNPRHKITKRGQNVTFRCDPISEHNRLYWYRQTLGQGPEFLTYFQNEAQLEKSRLLSDRFSAERPKGSFSTLEIQRTEQGDSAMYLCASSLAGEQPQHFGDGTRLSIL.

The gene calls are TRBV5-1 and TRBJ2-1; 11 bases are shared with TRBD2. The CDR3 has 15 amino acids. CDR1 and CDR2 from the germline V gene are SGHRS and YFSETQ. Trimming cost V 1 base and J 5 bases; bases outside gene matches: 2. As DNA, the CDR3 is TGCGCCAGCAGCTTGAGGGGACTAGCGGACAATGAGCAGTTCTTC. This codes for CASSLRGLADNEQFF. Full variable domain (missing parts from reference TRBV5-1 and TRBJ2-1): KAGVTQTPRYLIKTRGQQVTLSCSPISGHRSVSWYQQTPGQGLQFLFEYFSETQRNKGNFPGRFSGRQFSNSRSEMNVSTLELGDSALYLCASSLRGLADNEQFFGPGTRLTVL.

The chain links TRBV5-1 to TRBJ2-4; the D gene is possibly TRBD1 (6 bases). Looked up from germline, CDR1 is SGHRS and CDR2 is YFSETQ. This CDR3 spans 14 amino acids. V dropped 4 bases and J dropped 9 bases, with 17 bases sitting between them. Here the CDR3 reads CASSPADRSCIQYF. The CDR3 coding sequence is TGCGCCAGCAGCCCAGCCGACAGGAGCTGCATTCAGTACTTC. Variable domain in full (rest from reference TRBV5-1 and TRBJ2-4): KAGVTQTPRYLIKTRGQQVTLSCSPISGHRSVSWYQQTPGQGLQFLFEYFSETQRNKGNFPGRFSGRQFSNSRSEMNVSTLELGDSALYLCASSPADRSCIQYFGAGTRLSVL.

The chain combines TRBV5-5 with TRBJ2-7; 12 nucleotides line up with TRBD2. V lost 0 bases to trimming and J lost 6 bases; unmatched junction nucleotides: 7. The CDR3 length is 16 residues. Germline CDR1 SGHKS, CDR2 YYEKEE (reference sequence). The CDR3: CASSLALAGGSFEQYF. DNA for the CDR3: TGTGCCAGCAGCTTGGCCCTAGCGGGAGGGTCATTCGAGCAGTACTTC.

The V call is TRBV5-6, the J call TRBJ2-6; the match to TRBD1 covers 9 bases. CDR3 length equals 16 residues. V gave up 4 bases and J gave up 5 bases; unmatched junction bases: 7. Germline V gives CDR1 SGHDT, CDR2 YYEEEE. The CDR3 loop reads CASSPTGGGRANVLTF. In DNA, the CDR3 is TGTGCCAGCAGCCCCACAGGGGGCGGTAGGGCCAACGTCCTGACTTTC.